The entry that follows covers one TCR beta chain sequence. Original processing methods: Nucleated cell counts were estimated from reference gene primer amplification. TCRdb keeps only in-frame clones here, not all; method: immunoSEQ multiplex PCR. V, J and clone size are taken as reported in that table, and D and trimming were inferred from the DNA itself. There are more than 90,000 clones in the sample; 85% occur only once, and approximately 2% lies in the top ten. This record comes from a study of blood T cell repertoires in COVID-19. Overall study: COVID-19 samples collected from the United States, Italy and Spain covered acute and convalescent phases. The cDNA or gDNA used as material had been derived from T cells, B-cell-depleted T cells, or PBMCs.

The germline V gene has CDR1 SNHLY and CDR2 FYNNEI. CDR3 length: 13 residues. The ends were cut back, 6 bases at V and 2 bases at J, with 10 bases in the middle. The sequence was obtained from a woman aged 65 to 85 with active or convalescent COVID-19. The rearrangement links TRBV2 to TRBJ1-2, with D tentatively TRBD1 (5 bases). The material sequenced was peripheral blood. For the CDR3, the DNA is TGTGCCAGCAGGAAGACAGACAACTATGGCTACACCTTC. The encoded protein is CASRKTDNYGYTF.